This T cell receptor beta chain originates from a study of cytomegalovirus exposure and HLA in healthy donors. Study-wide context: Out of 150 million to 200 million T cells, an earlier analysis found fewer than 140 million unique TCR beta sequences in total.

13 Jbeta primers and 60 Vbeta primers were used for the PCR. Profiling relied on immunoSEQ multiplex PCR, and the TCRdb table lists in-frame clones only, not all of them. Altogether 130,000 to 150,000 clones are present, 70% to 80% being singletons, with the ten largest covering about 3.9%. This clone was seen a few times. Its target is not known. Trimming cost V 3 bases and J 8 bases; bases outside gene matches: 5. CDR1 and CDR2 from the germline V gene are SGHRS and YFSETQ. CDR3 length equals 14 residues. General observations from the study: Altogether, some 160 TCR beta chains were recorded as cytomegalovirus-associated. Later analysis demonstrated an association between a missense DCLRE1C variant and TCR beta V- and J-gene trimming.

Sample: PBMCs. The sequence derives from a man aged 18 to 29 in good health and CMV-seronegative. The rearrangement joins TRBV5-1 to TRBJ1-6; 7 bases map to TRBD1. The CDR3 DNA follows: TGCGCCAGCAGCTCGGAGGGGGCTGATTCACCCCTCCACTTT. It codes for CASSSEGADSPLHF.